The rows below give T cell receptor beta chains drawn from one sample of a study of T cell changes during pregnancy in multiple sclerosis. Measured with immunoSEQ multiplex PCR; TCRdb has only the in-frame clones, and not every one. The sample lists about 64,000 clones; approximately 92% were seen once. Sequencing used peripheral blood, obtained in the second trimester of pregnancy. These receptors all come from a female donor with multiple sclerosis, enrolled in a pregnancy study. Both conserved end residues are part of each CDR3. The D gene is left open where the match is weak. Size is omitted from some rows. Given values are once, few, many or a class for expanded clones.

J gene,D gene,V gene,clone size,CDR3 DNA,CDR3 protein
TRBJ2-2,.,TRBV5-1,.,TGCGCCAGCAGCCGGCGGGACACCGGGGAGCTGTTTTTT,CASSRRDTGELFF
TRBJ1-5,TRBD1,TRBV14,.,TGTGCCAGCAGCCAAGTCAGGGGGCACTGGGGCAATCAGCCCCAGCATTTT,CASSQVRGHWGNQPQHF
TRBJ2-4,TRBD1,TRBV28,.,TGTGCCAGCAGCTCAGGGGGCTTCGGAAACATTCAGTACTTC,CASSSGGFGNIQYF
TRBJ1-2,.,TRBV27,.,TGTGCCAGCAGTTTAAATGGTATAAGGGGAGGTAACTATGGCTACACCTTC,CASSLNGIRGGNYGYTF
TRBJ2-5,TRBD2,TRBV5-1,few,TGCGCCAGCAGCTTGGTGTCTAGCGGGAGCGAGACCCAGTACTTC,CASSLVSSGSETQYF
TRBJ1-1,TRBD1,TRBV5-1,.,TGCGCCAGCAGCTTGCCCTCACAGGGGAAGAACACTGAAGCTTTCTTT,CASSLPSQGKNTEAFF
TRBJ1-6,.,TRBV5-6,few,TGTGCCAGCAGCTTACATGGCTTCTCCTATAATTCACCCCTCCACTTT,CASSLHGFSYNSPLHF
TRBJ1-1,.,TRBV4-1,.,TGCGCCAGCAGCCCCAAGGTAGGAGGGGCCCGTTACACTGAAGCTTTCTTT,CASSPKVGGARYTEAFF
TRBJ2-7,TRBD2,TRBV4-2,.,TGTGCCAGCAGCCAAGATCAGGCGGGGGGATCCTACGAGCAGTACTTC,CASSQDQAGGSYEQYF
TRBJ2-1,TRBD2,TRBV9,.,TGTGCCAGCAGTGAAACCGGGACTAGCGGCCCCAATGAGCAGTTCTTC,CASSETGTSGPNEQFF
TRBJ2-7,TRBD1,TRBV28,.,TGTGCCAGCAGTGGGGCGGACAGGGTGAACTACGAGCAGTACTTC,CASSGADRVNYEQYF
TRBJ1-1,TRBD1,TRBV7-9,.,TGTGCCAGCAGCTGGGGACAGCCCACGACAAACACTGAAGCTTTCTTT,CASSWGQPTTNTEAFF
TRBJ2-3,TRBD2,TRBV7-9,.,TGTGCCAGCAGCCCGGGACTAGACTTGAGCACAGATACGCAGTATTTT,CASSPGLDLSTDTQYF
TRBJ2-3,TRBD2,TRBV28,.,TGTGCCAGCAGAGGCCTAGCGGGAGTGGCAGATACGCAGTATTTT,CASRGLAGVADTQYF
TRBJ2-7,.,TRBV13,.,TGTGCCAGCAGCCCTTCCCGCGGGAACACCTACGAGCAGTACTTC,CASSPSRGNTYEQYF
TRBJ2-1,TRBD1,TRBV2,.,TGTGCCAGCAGTGGTCGGCAGGGGGCACCCGATGAGCAGTTCTTC,CASSGRQGAPDEQFF
TRBJ2-2,.,TRBV6-6,once,TGTGCCAGCAGTTATCCCAGGGAGAACACCGGGGAGCTGTTTTTT,CASSYPRENTGELFF
TRBJ2-1,TRBD2,TRBV5-1,.,TGCGCCAGCATGCGACTAGCGGATGCTTCCTACAATGAGCAGTTCTTC,CASMRLADASYNEQFF
TRBJ2-6,TRBD2,TRBV6-4,once,TGTGCCAGCAGTGACTCGGGAGGGAGCTCCAGCTCTGGGGCCAACGTCCTGACTTTC,CASSDSGGSSSSGANVLTF
TRBJ1-2,.,TRBV11-2,.,TGTGCCAGCAGCTTAGATATGGTAACGGGGAGCTATGGCTACACCTTC,CASSLDMVTGSYGYTF
TRBJ2-3,TRBD2,TRBV19,.,TGTGCCAGTAGTAGGCGGGAGGGCCATACAGATACGCAGTATTTT,CASSRREGHTDTQYF
TRBJ2-4,TRBD2,TRBV7-6,.,TGTGCCAGCAGCCCACTAGCGGGAGGGGGTAGCATTCAGTACTTC,CASSPLAGGGSIQYF
TRBJ1-1,.,TRBV5-1,.,TGCGCCAGCAGCGGACTTGGGGGGGCAAACACTGAAGCTTTCTTT,CASSGLGGANTEAFF
TRBJ2-2,.,TRBV9,.,TGTGCCAGCAGCGGCGGGGACAGACAAAATCAACTCACCGGGGAGCTGTTTTTT,CASSGGDRQNQLTGELFF
TRBJ2-7,.,TRBV28,.,TGTGCCAGCAGTTTGGCCTTGGGTAGCGGCCTTTACGAGCAGTACTTC,CASSLALGSGLYEQYF
TRBJ2-7,.,TRBV2,once,TGTGCCAGCAGTGGTGGGAGAAACTACGAGCAGTACTTC,CASSGGRNYEQYF
TRBJ2-6,TRBD2,TRBV7-6,.,TGTGCCAGCAGCACCGGACTAGCGGGATCACTTACTGGGGCCAACGTCCTGACTTTC,CASSTGLAGSLTGANVLTF
TRBJ2-7,.,TRBV11-2,.,TGTGCCAGTTCCGGGTCCACGACCTACGAGCAGTACTTC,CASSGSTTYEQYF
TRBJ2-2,TRBD2,TRBV28,.,TGTGCCAGCAGTTTGGTCCAGGGAGGGACCGGGGAGCTGTTTTTT,CASSLVQGGTGELFF
TRBJ2-3,TRBD2,TRBV5-4,.,TGTGCCAGCAGCACGATAGCGGGAGGGGGCACAGATACGCAGTATTTT,CASSTIAGGGTDTQYF